This T cell receptor beta chain is drawn from a study of CD8 T cells in ankylosing spondylitis. In making TCR beta libraries, quantitative 5'-RACE with molecular barcodes was used. One entry per CDR3 protein results from TCRdb running MiXCR on the 5' RACE reads. The sample has fewer than 550,000 distinct CDR3 sequences; roughly 5% are singletons. As for this clonotype: The antigen remains unidentified.

General study results and limits: In peripheral blood, disease-linked CD8+ clones occurred at relatively low frequencies. Clones tied to disease were said to be significantly enriched in matched ankylosing spondylitis synovial fluid. The study identified a TCR beta motif of roughly eight highly homologous variants that appeared characteristic of ankylosing spondylitis blood. A subset of motif variants has previously been described in the synovial fluid and blood of reactive arthritis.

CDR1 and CDR2 (germline): SGHDT, YYEEEE. The V gene lost 7 bases and the J gene lost 9 bases, with 21 bases spanning the gap. This CDR3 has 14 residues. This chain uses TRBV5-6 with TRBJ2-3; D unresolved. The receptor's source is a male donor with ankylosing spondylitis. Sequencing was done on a sample of blood, either unsorted or a sorted T cell fraction (not recorded which). CDR3 sequence: CASGLGPVPETQYF. CDR3 coding DNA: TGTGCCAGCGGCCTCGGGCCCGTACCGGAGACGCAGTATTTT.